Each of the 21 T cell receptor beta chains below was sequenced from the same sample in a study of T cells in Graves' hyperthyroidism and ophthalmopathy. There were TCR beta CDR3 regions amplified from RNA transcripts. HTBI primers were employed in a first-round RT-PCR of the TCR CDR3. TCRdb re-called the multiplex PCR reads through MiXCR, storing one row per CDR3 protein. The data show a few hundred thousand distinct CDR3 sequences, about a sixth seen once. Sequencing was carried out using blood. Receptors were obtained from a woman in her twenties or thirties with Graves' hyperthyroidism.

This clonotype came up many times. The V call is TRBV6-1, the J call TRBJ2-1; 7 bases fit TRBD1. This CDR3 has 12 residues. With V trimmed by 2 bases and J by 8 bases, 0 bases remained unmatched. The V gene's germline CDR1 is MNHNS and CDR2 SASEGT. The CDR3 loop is CASSEQGDEQFF. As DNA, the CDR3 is TGTGCCAGCAGTGAACAGGGGGATGAGCAGTTCTTC.

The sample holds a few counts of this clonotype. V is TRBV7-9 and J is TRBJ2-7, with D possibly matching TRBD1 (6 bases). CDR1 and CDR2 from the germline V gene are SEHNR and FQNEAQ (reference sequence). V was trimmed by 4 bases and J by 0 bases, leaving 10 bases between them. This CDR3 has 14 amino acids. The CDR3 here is CASSSDSFSYEQYF. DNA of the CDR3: TGTGCCAGCAGCTCGGACAGCTTCTCCTACGAGCAGTACTTC.

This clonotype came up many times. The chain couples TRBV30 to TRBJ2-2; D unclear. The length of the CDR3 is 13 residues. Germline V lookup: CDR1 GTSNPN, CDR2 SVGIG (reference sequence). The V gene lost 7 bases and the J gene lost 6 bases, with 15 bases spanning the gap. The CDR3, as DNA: TGTGCCTTCACACCTTGGGCTCCCGGGGAGCTGTTTTTT. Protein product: CAFTPWAPGELFF.

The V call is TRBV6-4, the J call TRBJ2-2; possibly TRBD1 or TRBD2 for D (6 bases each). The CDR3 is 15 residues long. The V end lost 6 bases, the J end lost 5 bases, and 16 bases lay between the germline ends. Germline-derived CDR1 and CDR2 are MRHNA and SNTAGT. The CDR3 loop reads CASSRGGGTTGELFF. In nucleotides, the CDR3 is TGTGCCAGCAGCCGCGGAGGGGGTACAACCGGGGAGCTGTTTTTT.

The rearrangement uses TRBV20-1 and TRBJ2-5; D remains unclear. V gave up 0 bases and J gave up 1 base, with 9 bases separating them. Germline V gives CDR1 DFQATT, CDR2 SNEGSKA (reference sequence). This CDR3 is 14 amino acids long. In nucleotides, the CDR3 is TGCAGTGCTAGAGAGGCGCCAGGCCAAGAGACCCAGTACTTC. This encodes CSAREAPGQETQYF.

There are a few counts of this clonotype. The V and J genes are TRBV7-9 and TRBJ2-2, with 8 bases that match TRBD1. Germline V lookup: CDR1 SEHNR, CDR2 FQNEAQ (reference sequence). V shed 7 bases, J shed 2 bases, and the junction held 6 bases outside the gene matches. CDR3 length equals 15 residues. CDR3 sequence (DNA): TGTGCCAGCAACCGTGGACAGGGCAACACCGGGGAGCTGTTTTTT. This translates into CASNRGQGNTGELFF.

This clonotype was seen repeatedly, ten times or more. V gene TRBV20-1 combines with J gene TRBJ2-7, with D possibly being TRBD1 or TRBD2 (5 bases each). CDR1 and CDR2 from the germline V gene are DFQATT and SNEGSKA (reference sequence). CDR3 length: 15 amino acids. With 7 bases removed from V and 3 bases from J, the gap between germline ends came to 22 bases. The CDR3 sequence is CSVTLRAGTGYEQYF. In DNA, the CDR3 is TGCAGTGTAACGCTTCGAGCCGGGACCGGCTACGAGCAGTACTTC.

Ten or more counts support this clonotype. CDR3 nucleotides: TGTGCCAGCAGCCCCCGTAGTTCACCCCTCCACTTT. Protein product: CASSPRSSPLHF. The chain couples TRBV7-8 to TRBJ1-6; D unresolved. V was cut by 5 bases and J by 9 bases, with 8 bases left in between. Per the germline V gene, CDR1 is SGHVS and CDR2 is FQNEAQ. The CDR3 has 12 amino acids.

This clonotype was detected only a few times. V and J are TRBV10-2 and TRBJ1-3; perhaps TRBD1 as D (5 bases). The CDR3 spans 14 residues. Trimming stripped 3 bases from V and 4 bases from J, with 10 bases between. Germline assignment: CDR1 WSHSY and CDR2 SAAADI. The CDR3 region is CASSDRGGGNTIYF. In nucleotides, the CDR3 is TGCGCCAGCAGTGATCGGGGGGGAGGAAACACCATATATTTT.

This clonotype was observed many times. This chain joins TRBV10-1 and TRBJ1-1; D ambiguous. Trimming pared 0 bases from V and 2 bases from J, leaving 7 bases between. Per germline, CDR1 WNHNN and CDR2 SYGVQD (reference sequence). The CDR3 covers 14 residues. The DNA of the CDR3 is TGCGCCAGCAGTGAGTCGGGAGACAACACTGAAGCTTTCTTT. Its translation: CASSESGDNTEAFF.

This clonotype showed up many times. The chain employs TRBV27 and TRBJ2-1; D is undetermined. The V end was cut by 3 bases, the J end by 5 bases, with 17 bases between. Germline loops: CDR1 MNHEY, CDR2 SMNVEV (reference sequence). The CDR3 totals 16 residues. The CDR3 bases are TGTGCCAGCAGTTTTATCCTCCCTAATAGGGACAATGAGCAGTTCTTC. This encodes CASSFILPNRDNEQFF.

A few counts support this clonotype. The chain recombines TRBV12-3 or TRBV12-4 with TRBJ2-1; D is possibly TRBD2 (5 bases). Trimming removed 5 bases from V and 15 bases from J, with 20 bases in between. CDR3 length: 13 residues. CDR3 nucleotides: TGTGCCAGCAGTCCGTACGGAAGGGCGGGTCGGTTCTTC. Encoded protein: CASSPYGRAGRFF.

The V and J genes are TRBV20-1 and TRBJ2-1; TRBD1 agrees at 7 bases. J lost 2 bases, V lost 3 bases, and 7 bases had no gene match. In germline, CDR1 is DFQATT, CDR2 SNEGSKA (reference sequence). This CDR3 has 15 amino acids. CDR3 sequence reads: CSARRTGVPYNEQFF. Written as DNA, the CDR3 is TGCAGTGCTAGGAGGACAGGTGTCCCCTACAATGAGCAGTTCTTC.

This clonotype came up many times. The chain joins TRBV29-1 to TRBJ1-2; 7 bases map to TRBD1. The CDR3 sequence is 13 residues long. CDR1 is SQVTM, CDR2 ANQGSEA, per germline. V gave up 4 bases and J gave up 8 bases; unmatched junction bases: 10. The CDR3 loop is CSVVMTGPMGYTF. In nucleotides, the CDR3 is TGCAGCGTTGTAATGACAGGGCCTATGGGCTACACCTTC.

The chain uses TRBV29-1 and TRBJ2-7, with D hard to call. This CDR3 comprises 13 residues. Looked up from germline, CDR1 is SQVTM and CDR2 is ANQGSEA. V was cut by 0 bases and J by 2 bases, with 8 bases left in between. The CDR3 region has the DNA TGCAGCGTTGAAGATGAGCAGACCTACGAGCAGTACTTC. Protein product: CSVEDEQTYEQYF.

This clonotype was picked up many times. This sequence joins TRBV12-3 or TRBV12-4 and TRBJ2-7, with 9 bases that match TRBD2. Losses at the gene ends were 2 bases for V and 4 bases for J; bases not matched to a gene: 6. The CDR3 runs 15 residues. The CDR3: CASSLWREGRYEQYF. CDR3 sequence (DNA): TGTGCCAGCAGTTTATGGCGGGAGGGGCGGTACGAGCAGTACTTC.

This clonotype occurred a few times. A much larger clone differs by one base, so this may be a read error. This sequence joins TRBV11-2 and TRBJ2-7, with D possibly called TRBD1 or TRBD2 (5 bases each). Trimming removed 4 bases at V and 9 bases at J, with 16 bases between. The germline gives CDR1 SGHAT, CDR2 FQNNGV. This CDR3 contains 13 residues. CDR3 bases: TGTGCCAGCAGCTGGGGGTCTCCTCTAGGGCAGTACTTC. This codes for CASSWGSPLGQYF.

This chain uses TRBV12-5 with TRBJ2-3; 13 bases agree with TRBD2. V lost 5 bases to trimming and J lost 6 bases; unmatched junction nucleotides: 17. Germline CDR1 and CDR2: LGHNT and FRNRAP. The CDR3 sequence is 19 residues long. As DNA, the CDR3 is TGTGCTAGTGGTCCCAGACGCGACAAACTAGCGGGAGGGTCCGATACGCAGTATTTT. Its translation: CASGPRRDKLAGGSDTQYF.

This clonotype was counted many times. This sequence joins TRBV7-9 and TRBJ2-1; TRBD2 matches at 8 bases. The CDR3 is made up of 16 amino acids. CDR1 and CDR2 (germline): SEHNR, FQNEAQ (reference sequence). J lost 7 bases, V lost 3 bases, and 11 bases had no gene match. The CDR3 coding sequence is TGTGCCAGCAGCTTTCCGGGAGGGCCTGACAAGAATGAGCAGTTCTTC. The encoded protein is CASSFPGGPDKNEQFF.

The CDR3 DNA sequence: TGTGCCAGCAGCCAAGATGCTAGCGGGAGTCCTTATGAGCAGTTCTTC. Its translation: CASSQDASGSPYEQFF. This chain connects TRBV4-2 to TRBJ2-1; 10 nucleotides agree with TRBD2. The CDR3 loop spans 16 amino acids. With 0 bases clipped from V and 8 bases from J, the junction kept 7 bases outside the gene matches. Germline V CDR1 and CDR2: LGHNA, YNFKEQ.

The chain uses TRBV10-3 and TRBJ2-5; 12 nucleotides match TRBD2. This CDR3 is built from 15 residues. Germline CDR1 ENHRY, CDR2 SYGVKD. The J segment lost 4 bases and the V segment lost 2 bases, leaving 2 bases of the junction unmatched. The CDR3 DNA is TGTGCCATCAGTGAGCGGGGACTAGCGGGAGAGACCCAGTACTTC. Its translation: CAISERGLAGETQYF.